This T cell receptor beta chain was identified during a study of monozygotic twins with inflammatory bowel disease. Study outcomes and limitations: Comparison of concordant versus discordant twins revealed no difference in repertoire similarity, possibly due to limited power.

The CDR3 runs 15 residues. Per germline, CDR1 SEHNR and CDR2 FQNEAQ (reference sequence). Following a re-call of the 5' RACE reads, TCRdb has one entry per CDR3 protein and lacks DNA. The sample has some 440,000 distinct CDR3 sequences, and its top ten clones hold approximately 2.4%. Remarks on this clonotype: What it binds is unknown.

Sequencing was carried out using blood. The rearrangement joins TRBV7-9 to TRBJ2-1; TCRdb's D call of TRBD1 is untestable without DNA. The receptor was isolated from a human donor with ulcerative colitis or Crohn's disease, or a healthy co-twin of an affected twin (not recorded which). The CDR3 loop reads CASSLGQGASNEQFF.